Each of the 6 T cell receptor beta chains below was sequenced from the same sample in a study of T-cell memory formation after mild COVID-19. TCRdb re-derived calls from the 5' RACE reads in MiXCR, one entry per CDR3 protein. There are hundreds of thousands of distinct CDR3 sequences in the sample; 24% occur only once, and 7.5% to 10% lies in the top ten. Source material: PBMCs or a T cell subset sorted from them (not recorded which). All receptors come from an adult woman who had mild COVID-19 (a few samples of this study predate the infection). Cell type and time point are not known.

The sample holds a few counts of this clonotype. V is TRBV7-6 and J is TRBJ2-5; D gene uncertain. CDR3 size: 14 residues. The ends were cut back, 0 bases at V and 7 bases at J, with 12 bases in the middle. CDR1 and CDR2 (germline): SGHVS, FNYEAQ. In DNA, the CDR3 is TGTGCCAGCAGCTTAGCTCGACCGGGCGGGACCCAGTACTTC. It translates to CASSLARPGGTQYF.

This clonotype was picked up one time. CDR3 in amino acids: CASSSITAGGPAEQFF. The CDR3 DNA reads as TGTGCCAGCAGTTCCATAACAGCGGGAGGGCCCGCTGAGCAGTTCTTC. The V gene is TRBV12-3 or TRBV12-4, the J gene TRBJ2-1; 10 positions agree with TRBD2. This CDR3 comprises 16 residues. The junction had 12 bases not matched to a gene; V was cut back by 4 bases and J by 9 bases.

The V gene is TRBV19, the J gene TRBJ2-7, with 12 nucleotides matching TRBD2. Germline V gene sequence: CDR1 LNHDA, CDR2 SQIVND (reference sequence). V was clipped by 4 bases and J by 0 bases; unmatched bases: 4. This CDR3 region has 16 residues. The CDR3 spells CASSTRTSGISYEQYF. In DNA form, the CDR3 reads TGTGCCAGTAGTACCCGGACTAGCGGGATCTCCTACGAGCAGTACTTC.

The genes are TRBV5-5 and TRBJ2-7; 7 nucleotides agree with TRBD1. The CDR3 contains 14 residues. CDR1 is SGHKS, CDR2 YYEKEE, per germline (reference sequence). J lost 3 bases, V lost 3 bases, and 6 bases had no gene match. CDR3 nucleotides: TGTGCCAGCAGCTCTACGGGACAGAACTACGAGCAGTACTTC. Protein product: CASSSTGQNYEQYF.

The table lists this clonotype with a few counts. The chain couples TRBV29-1 to TRBJ1-2; perhaps TRBD1 as D (6 bases). The V and J ends lost 0 bases and 8 bases respectively, with 16 bases between them. The CDR3 totals 14 residues. Germline-derived CDR1 and CDR2 are SQVTM and ANQGSEA. Here the CDR3 reads CSVEDPDRQGGYTF. DNA for the CDR3: TGCAGCGTTGAAGATCCCGACAGGCAGGGCGGCTACACCTTC.

This clonotype was picked up a small number of times. The chain carries TRBV4-1 and TRBJ2-7, with D maybe TRBD2 (5 bases). This CDR3 has 15 amino acids. V was shortened by 1 base and J by 6 bases, with 16 bases between the two germline ends. Germline CDR1 MGHRA, CDR2 YSYEKL. CDR3 bases: TGCGCCAGCAGCCAAGCCCGATATGGCAGCGGCGAGCAGTACTTC. Its translation: CASSQARYGSGEQYF.